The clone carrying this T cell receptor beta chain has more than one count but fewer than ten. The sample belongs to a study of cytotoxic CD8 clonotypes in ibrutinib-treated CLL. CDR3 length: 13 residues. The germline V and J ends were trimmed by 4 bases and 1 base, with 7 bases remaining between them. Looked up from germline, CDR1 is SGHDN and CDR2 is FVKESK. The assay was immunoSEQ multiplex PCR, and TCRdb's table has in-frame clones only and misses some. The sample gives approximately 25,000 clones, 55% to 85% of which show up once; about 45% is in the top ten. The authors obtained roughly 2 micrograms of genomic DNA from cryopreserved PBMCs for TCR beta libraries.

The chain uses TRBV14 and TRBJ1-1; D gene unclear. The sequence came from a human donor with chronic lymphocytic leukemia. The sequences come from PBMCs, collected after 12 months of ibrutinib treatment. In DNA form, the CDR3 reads TGTGCCAGCAGCCCTGTGCCGAACACTGAAGCTTTCTTT. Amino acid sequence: CASSPVPNTEAFF.